Given below is one T cell receptor beta chain in context. Its antigen is unidentified. Staff drew a roughly 2.5 ml blood sample from each donor. This entry is derived from a study of monozygotic twins with inflammatory bowel disease. Whole-study results and caveats: IBD patients had lower TCRbeta diversity (inverse Simpson) than healthy co-twins. Data gave no support to a single strong signal or clonotype associated with IBD.

Template switching appended UMIs that held a 6-nucleotide sample barcode. TCRdb reworked the 5' RACE reads into one entry per CDR3 protein, no DNA. The listing contains over 100,000 distinct CDR3 sequences. The CDR3 has 15 residues. Germline V CDR1 and CDR2: DFQATT, SNEGSKA (reference sequence). The sequenced sample consisted of blood. The source is a human donor with ulcerative colitis or Crohn's disease, or a healthy co-twin of an affected twin (not recorded which). The chain couples TRBV20-1 to TRBJ2-1; no DNA is available, so the TRBD2 call from TCRdb remains unchecked. The CDR3 is CSARDHGGPLHEQFF.